Each of the 5 T cell receptor beta chains below was sequenced from the same sample in a study of Tregs in tolerant kidney transplant recipients. Related graft donors supplied nonmyeloablative bone marrow transplants, and mixed chimerism was transient. The method was immunoSEQ multiplex PCR; TCRdb's version includes in-frame clones alone and lacks a portion of them. This table has approximately 47,000 clones, more than 70% appearing once. The source was CD8+ T cells from blood (PBMCs), collected 12 months after the transplant. The source is a human patient who received a combined kidney and bone marrow transplant. Some T cells may trace back to the graft donor.

The chain links TRBV4-3 to TRBJ2-6; TRBD2 is a possible D gene (5 bases). The CDR3 covers 16 residues. Deletions cut 0 bases from V and 1 base from J, with 7 bases between. In germline, CDR1 is LGHNA, CDR2 YSLEER. DNA for the CDR3: TGCGCCAGCAGCCAAGATTGGAGGTCTGGGGCCAACGTCCTGACTTTC. Translation: CASSQDWRSGANVLTF.

The rearrangement joins TRBV4-1 to TRBJ2-7; 10 nucleotides agree with TRBD1. Looked up from germline, CDR1 is MGHRA and CDR2 is YSYEKL. The CDR3 totals 14 residues. Trimming removed 4 bases from V and 9 bases from J; junction bases left unmatched: 9. CDR3 sequence (DNA): TGCGCCAGCAGCCCCCGGGACAGGGGAGCTTGGCAGTACTTC. Translation: CASSPRDRGAWQYF.

This clone was picked up one time. This chain links TRBV19 with TRBJ2-7, with 7 bases lining up with TRBD1. The germline V gene encodes CDR1 LNHDA and CDR2 SQIVND (reference sequence). With 0 bases clipped from V and 2 bases from J, the junction kept 10 bases outside the gene matches. The CDR3 contains 17 residues. CDR3 DNA: TGTGCCAGTAGTATAGATCTGGCAGGGGGTTTTGCCTACGAGCAGTACTTC. It encodes CASSIDLAGGFAYEQYF. Full variable domain (outside the CDR3, taken from reference TRBV19 and TRBJ2-7): DGGITQSPKYLFRKEGQNVTLSCEQNLNHDAMYWYRQDPGQGLRLIYYSQIVNDFQKGDIAEGYSVSREKKESFPLTVTSAQKNPTAFYLCASSIDLAGGFAYEQYFGPGTRLTVT.

The CDR3 spells CASSPRQGGFRDEQFF. The CDR3 coding sequence is TGTGCCAGCAGCCCCCGACAGGGTGGATTTAGGGATGAGCAGTTCTTC. This sequence joins TRBV7-6 and TRBJ2-1; 7 nucleotides line up with TRBD1. CDR3 size: 16 residues. Losses at the gene ends were 5 bases for V and 8 bases for J; bases not matched to a gene: 15. Germline values: CDR1 SGHVS, CDR2 FNYEAQ.

The rearrangement links TRBV7-3 to TRBJ1-4, with a weak D call TRBD1 (5 bases). This CDR3 spans 18 amino acids. Germline CDR1 reads SGHTA; CDR2 reads FQGTGA. V lost 5 bases and J 10 bases, leaving 29 bases between the germline ends. The CDR3 region has the DNA TGTGCCAGCAGCCCCTTTTTCCTACCCAGGGTCGGGAGTGGAAAACTGTTTTTT. It encodes CASSPFFLPRVGSGKLFF. The full variable domain, in which reference TRBV7-3 and TRBJ1-4 provide the parts outside the CDR3, is GAGVSQTPSNKVTEKGKYVELRCDPISGHTALYWYRQSLGQGPEFLIYFQGTGAADDSGLPNDRFFAVRPEGSVSTLKIQRTERGDSAVYLCASSPFFLPRVGSGKLFFGSGTQLSVL.